A selection of T cell receptor beta chains follows, all from one sample in a study of T-cell memory formation after mild COVID-19. From the 5' RACE reads, TCRdb called clonotypes with MiXCR, one entry per CDR3 protein. The sample holds around 65,000 distinct CDR3 sequences, about 9.4% seen once. Sample: PBMCs or a T cell subset sorted from them (not recorded which). These receptors were taken from a man younger than 35 who had mild COVID-19 (a few samples of this study predate the infection). Cell type and time point are not known. Each CDR3 is given with its conserved first and last residue. D genes are given only for firm matches. Only part of the rows carry a size: once, few, many, or a class if the clone is expanded.

v_gene	d_gene	abundance	j_gene	CDR3aa	CDR3nt
TRBV7-2	.	few	TRBJ1-3	CASSLVGSGVSGNTIYF	TGTGCCAGCAGCTTAGTAGGGTCGGGGGTTTCTGGAAACACCATATATTTT
TRBV7-2	.	.	TRBJ1-1	CASSSRVMNTEAFF	TGTGCCAGCAGCTCAAGAGTTATGAACACTGAAGCTTTCTTT
TRBV7-2	.	.	TRBJ1-6	CASSLMRDPPSPLHF	TGTGCCAGCAGCTTAATGCGGGACCCCCCTTCACCCCTCCACTTT
TRBV7-2	TRBD1	few	TRBJ2-5	CASRPSGGRRETQYF	TGTGCCAGCAGACCGTCAGGGGGCAGGAGGGAGACCCAGTACTTC
TRBV13	.	many	TRBJ1-1	CASSLAGNTEAFF	TGTGCCAGCAGCTTAGCCGGAAACACTGAAGCTTTCTTT
TRBV28	TRBD1	few	TRBJ2-5	CASSRTGAIETQYF	TGTGCCAGCAGCCGTACAGGGGCCATAGAGACCCAGTACTTC
TRBV29-1	.	few	TRBJ2-6	CSVEDVSGANVLTF	TGCAGCGTTGAAGACGTTTCTGGGGCCAACGTCCTGACTTTC
TRBV14	.	.	TRBJ2-5	CASSQEVGPGGRSTQYF	TGTGCCAGCAGCCAAGAAGTTGGGCCAGGCGGTAGGTCGACCCAGTACTTC
TRBV19	.	.	TRBJ2-7	CASSDRTPYEQYF	TGTGCCAGTAGTGACAGGACCCCCTACGAGCAGTACTTC
TRBV7-9	.	.	TRBJ2-1	CASSLALGGARNEQFF	TGTGCCAGCAGCTTAGCGCTAGGAGGAGCGCGGAATGAGCAGTTCTTC
TRBV7-9	.	few	TRBJ1-6	CASSSTGTSDSPLHF	TGTGCCAGCAGCTCAACCGGGACGTCCGATTCACCCCTCCACTTT
TRBV12-5	.	few	TRBJ2-7	CASGLNGDYEQYF	TGTGCTAGTGGTTTGAACGGGGACTACGAGCAGTACTTC
TRBV7-2	.	.	TRBJ2-7	CASSPGSREQYF	TGTGCCAGCAGCCCCGGCTCGAGGGAGCAGTACTTC
TRBV5-5	.	.	TRBJ1-1	CASSLIRNTEAFF	TGTGCCAGCAGCTTGATCAGGAACACTGAAGCTTTCTTT
TRBV20-1	.	few	TRBJ1-1	CSARSGGRRDTEAFF	TGCAGTGCTAGATCGGGGGGAAGACGGGACACTGAAGCTTTCTTT
TRBV7-2	.	.	TRBJ2-6	CASSSPRDGANVLTF	TGTGCCAGCAGCTCCCCCCGGGATGGGGCCAACGTCCTGACTTTC
TRBV29-1	TRBD1	few	TRBJ2-3	CSVEDRQGPIRSNTQYF	TGCAGCGTTGAAGACAGACAGGGGCCCATTCGATCAAATACGCAGTATTTT